This T cell receptor (beta chain) was documented in a study of blood T cell repertoires in COVID-19. On the study more broadly: The United States, Italy and Spain supplied acute and convalescent COVID-19 samples. T cells, B-cell-depleted T cells, or PBMCs supplied cDNA or gDNA.

The CDR3 consists of 15 residues. Trimming pared 4 bases from V and 0 bases from J, leaving 11 bases between. From germline, CDR1 is SGHRS and CDR2 YFSETQ. Methods used by the authors: Amplification with reference gene primers provided the estimates of nucleated cell counts. Only in-frame clones appear in the TCRdb table, and some are missing; sequencing was by immunoSEQ multiplex PCR. D and trimming were read from the DNA, whereas the V and J calls and clone size are those reported in that table. Of about 290,000 clones in the sample, roughly 80% were seen once. The sequencing input was peripheral blood. This clonotype was obtained from a woman in her forties or fifties with active or convalescent COVID-19. The chain carries TRBV5-1 and TRBJ2-1, with a weak D call TRBD1 (6 bases). CDR3 sequence (DNA): TGCGCCAGCAGCGGAACAGGGAACTCCTACAATGAGCAGTTCTTC. Translation: CASSGTGNSYNEQFF.